A selection of T cell receptor beta chains follows, all from one sample in a study of control samples from healthy donors and cancer patients. Clones were sequenced by immunoSEQ multiplex PCR, and TCRdb holds only the in-frame ones, with some missing. Counted here are approximately 170,000 clones, around nine tenths occurring once; the ten biggest clones make up over 4%. Sequencing used blood. Source of these receptors: a woman aged 30 to 39 in good health. CDR3s include the opening cysteine and the closing phenylalanine or tryptophan. For some rows the clone size is stated as once, few or many, or as a class when expanded; others skip it.

V gene,clone size,CDR3 length,CDR3 protein
TRBV28,-,13,CASSTRGNTEAFF
TRBV28,-,16,CASSNVGQITGQPQHF
TRBV25-1,once,14,CASSESSPFDEQFF
TRBV19,-,11,CASSSGYGYTF
TRBV24-1,few,13,CATSGAMNTEAFF
TRBV28,-,15,CASSLVAGGRLAQHF
TRBV19,-,11,CASTENYGYTF
TRBV10-3,-,12,CAISASNYGYTF
TRBV28,-,12,CAPTGRTDTQYF
TRBV7-2,-,14,CASSFGGWNYGYTF
TRBV6-5,-,14,CASKNRDMNTEAFF
TRBV10-2,-,15,CASGMGGGNGETQYF
TRBV28,-,14,CASRVQAYYEKLFF
TRBV28,-,15,CASSLNLGVGDGYTF
TRBV27,-,13,CASSLRGLEGYTF
TRBV5-1,-,14,CASSLDMTTDTQYF